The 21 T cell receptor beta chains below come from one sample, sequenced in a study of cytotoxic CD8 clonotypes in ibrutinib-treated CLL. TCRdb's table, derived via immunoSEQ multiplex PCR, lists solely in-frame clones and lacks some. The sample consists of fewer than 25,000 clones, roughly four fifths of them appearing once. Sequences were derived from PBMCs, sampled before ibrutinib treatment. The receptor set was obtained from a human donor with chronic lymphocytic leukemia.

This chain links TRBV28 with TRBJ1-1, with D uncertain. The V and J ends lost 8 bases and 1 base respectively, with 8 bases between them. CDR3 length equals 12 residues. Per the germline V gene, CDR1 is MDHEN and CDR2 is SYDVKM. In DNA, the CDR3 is TGTGCCAGCCTCACAACGAACACTGAAGCTTTCTTT. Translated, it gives CASLTTNTEAFF.

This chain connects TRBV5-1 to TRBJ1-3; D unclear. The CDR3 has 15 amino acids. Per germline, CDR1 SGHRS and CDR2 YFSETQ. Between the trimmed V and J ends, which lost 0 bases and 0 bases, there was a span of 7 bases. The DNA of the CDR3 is TGCGCCAGCAGCTTGGCCACGGTCTCTGGAAACACCATATATTTT. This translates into CASSLATVSGNTIYF.

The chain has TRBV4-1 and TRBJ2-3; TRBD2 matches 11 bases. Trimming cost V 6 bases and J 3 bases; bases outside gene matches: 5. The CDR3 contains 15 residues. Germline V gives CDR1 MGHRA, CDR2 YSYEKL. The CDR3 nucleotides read TGCGCCAGCAGAAGGACTAGCGGGTCTACAGATACGCAGTATTTT. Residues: CASRRTSGSTDTQYF.

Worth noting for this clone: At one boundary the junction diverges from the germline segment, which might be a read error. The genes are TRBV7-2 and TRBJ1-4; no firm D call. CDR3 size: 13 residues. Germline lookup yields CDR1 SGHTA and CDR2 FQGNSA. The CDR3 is CASSLATNEKLFF. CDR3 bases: TGTGCCAGCAGCCTAGCAACTAATGAAAAACTGTTTTTT.

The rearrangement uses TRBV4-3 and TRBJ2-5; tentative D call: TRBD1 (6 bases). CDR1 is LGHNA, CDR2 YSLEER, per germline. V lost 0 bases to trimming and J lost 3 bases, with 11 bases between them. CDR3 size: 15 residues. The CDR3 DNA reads TGCGCCAGCAGCCAAGATTTCCAGGGGAAAGAGACCCAGTACTTC. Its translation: CASSQDFQGKETQYF.

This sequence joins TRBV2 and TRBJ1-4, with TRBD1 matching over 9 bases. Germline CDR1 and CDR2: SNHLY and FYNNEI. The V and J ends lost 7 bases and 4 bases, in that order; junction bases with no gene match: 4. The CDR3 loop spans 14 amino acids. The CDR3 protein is CASIQGAYNEKLFF. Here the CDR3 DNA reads TGTGCCAGCATACAGGGGGCTTATAATGAAAAACTGTTTTTT.

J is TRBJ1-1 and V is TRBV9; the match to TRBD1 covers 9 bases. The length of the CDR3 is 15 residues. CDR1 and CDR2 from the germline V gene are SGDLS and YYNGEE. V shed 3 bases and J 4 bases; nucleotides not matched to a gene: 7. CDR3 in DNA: TGTGCCAGCAGCGAGGGAGGGACAGGGCTCACTGAAGCTTTCTTT. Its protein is CASSEGGTGLTEAFF. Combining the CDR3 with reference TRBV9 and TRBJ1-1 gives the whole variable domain DSGVTQTPKHLITATGQRVTLRCSPRSGDLSVYWYQQSLDQGLQFLIQYYNGEERAKGNILERFSAQQFPDLHSELNLSSLELGDSALYFCASSEGGTGLTEAFFGQGTRLTVV.

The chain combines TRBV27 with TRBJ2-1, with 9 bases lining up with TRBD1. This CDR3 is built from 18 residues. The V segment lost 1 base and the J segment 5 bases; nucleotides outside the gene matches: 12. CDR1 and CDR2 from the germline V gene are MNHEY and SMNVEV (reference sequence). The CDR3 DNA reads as TGTGCCAGCAGTTTATTAGGGACAGGGCCTTACTCTAACAATGAGCAGTTCTTC. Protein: CASSLLGTGPYSNNEQFF.

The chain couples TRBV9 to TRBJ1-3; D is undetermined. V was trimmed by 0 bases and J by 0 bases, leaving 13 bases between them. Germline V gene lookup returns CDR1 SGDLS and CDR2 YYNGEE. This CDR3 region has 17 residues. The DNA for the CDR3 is TGTGCCAGCAGCGTAGTGTACAGCTCTTTCTCTGGAAACACCATATATTTT. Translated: CASSVVYSSFSGNTIYF.

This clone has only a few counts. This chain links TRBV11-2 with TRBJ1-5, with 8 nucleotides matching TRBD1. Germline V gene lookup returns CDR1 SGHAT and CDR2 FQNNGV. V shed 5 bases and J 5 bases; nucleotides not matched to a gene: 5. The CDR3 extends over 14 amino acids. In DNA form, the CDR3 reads TGTGCCAGCAGCCCCGGACAGGGCGATCAGCCCCAGCATTTT. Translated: CASSPGQGDQPQHF.

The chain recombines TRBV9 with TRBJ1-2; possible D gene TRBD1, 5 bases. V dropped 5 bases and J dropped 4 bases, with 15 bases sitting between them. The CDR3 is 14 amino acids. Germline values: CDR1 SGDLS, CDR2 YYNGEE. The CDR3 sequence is CASSHSWGPYGYTF. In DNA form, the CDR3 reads TGTGCCAGCAGTCACAGCTGGGGACCCTATGGCTACACCTTC.

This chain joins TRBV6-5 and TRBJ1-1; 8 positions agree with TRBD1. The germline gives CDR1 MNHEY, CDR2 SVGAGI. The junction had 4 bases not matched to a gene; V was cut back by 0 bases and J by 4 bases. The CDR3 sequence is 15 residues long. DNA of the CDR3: TGTGCCAGCAGTTACTCGAGGGGACAGGTCACTGAAGCTTTCTTT. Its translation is CASSYSRGQVTEAFF.

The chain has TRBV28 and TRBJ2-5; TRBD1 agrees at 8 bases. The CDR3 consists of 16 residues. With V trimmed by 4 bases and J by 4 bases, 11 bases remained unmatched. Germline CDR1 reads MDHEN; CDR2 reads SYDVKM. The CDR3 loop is CASSSGQGGLGETQYF. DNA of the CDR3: TGTGCCAGCAGTTCCGGACAGGGAGGTCTGGGAGAGACCCAGTACTTC. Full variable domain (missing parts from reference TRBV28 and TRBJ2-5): DVKVTQSSRYLVKRTGEKVFLECVQDMDHENMFWYRQDPGLGLRLIYFSYDVKMKEKGDIPEGYSVSREKKERFSLILESASTNQTSMYLCASSSGQGGLGETQYFGPGTRLLVL.

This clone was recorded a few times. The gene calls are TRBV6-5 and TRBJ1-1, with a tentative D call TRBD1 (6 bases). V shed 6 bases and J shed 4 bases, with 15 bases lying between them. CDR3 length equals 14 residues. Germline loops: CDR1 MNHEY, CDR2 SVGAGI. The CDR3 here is CASRPRGLLTEAFF. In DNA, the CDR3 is TGTGCCAGCAGACCCAGGGGATTGCTCACTGAAGCTTTCTTT.

CDR3 protein: CASSPGTGAYFYGYTF. CDR3 DNA: TGTGCCAGCTCACCCGGGACAGGGGCCTACTTCTATGGCTACACCTTC. The J gene is TRBJ1-2, the V gene TRBV18; the match to TRBD1 covers 10 bases. The germline V gene encodes CDR1 KGHSH and CDR2 LQKENI. The CDR3 sequence is 16 residues long. The V and J ends lost 3 bases and 4 bases, in that order; junction bases with no gene match: 8.

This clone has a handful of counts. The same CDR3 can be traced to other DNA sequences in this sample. CDR3 amino acids: CASSVEADYNEQFF. The CDR3 coding sequence is TGTGCCAGCAGCGTAGAGGCGGATTACAATGAGCAGTTCTTC. The chain is built from TRBV9 and TRBJ2-1; D gene ambiguous. The V gene's germline CDR1 is SGDLS and CDR2 YYNGEE. Between the trimmed V and J ends, which lost 0 bases and 4 bases, there was a span of 8 bases. This CDR3 contains 14 residues.

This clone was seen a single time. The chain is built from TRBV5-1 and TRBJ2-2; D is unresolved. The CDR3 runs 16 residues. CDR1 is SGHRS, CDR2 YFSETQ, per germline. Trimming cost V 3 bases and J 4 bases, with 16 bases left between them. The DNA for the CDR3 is TGCGCCAGCAGCTCCCTACCACGTGCGACCACCGGGGAGCTGTTTTTT. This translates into CASSSLPRATTGELFF. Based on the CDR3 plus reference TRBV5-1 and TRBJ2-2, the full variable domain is KAGVTQTPRYLIKTRGQQVTLSCSPISGHRSVSWYQQTPGQGLQFLFEYFSETQRNKGNFPGRFSGRQFSNSRSEMNVSTLELGDSALYLCASSSLPRATTGELFFGEGSRLTVL.

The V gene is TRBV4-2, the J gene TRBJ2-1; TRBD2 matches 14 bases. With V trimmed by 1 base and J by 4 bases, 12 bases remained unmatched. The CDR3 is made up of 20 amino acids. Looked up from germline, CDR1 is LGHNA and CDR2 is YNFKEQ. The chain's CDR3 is CASSQVGLGTSGGSYNEQFF. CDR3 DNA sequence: TGTGCCAGCAGCCAAGTAGGCTTGGGGACTAGCGGGGGATCGTACAATGAGCAGTTCTTC.

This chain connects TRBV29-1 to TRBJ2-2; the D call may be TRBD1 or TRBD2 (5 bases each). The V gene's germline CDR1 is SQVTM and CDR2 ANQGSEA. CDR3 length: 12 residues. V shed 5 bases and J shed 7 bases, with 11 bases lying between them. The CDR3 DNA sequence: TGCAGCGTTTTTGGGGGATACGGGGAGCTGTTTTTT. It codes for CSVFGGYGELFF.

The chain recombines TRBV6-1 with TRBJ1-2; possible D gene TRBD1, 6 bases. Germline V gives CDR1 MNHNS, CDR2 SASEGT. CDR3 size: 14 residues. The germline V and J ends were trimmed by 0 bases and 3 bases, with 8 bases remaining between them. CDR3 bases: TGTGCCAGCAGTGAAGCGCACAGGGACTATGGCTACACCTTC. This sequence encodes CASSEAHRDYGYTF.

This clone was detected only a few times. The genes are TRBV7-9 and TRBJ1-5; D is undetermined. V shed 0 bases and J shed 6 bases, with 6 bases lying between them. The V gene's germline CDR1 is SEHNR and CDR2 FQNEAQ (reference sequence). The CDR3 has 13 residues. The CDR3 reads CASSLAGSQPQHF. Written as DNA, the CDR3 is TGTGCCAGCAGCTTAGCAGGCAGTCAGCCCCAGCATTTT.